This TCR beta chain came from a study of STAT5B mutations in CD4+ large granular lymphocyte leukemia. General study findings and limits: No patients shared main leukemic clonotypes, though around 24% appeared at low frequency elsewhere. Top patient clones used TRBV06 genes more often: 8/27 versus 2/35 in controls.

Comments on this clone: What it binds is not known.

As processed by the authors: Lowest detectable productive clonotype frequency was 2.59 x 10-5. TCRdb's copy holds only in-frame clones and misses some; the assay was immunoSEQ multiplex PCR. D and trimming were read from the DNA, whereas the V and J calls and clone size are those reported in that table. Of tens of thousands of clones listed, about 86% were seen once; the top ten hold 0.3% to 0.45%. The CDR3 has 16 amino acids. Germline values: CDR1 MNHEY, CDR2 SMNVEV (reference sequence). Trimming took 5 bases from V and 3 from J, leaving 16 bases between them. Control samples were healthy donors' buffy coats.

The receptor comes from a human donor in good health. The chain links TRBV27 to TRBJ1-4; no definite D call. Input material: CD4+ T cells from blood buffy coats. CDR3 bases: TGTGCCAGCAGTCCGCGGAGGGTGTGGGCTAATGAAAAACTGTTTTTT. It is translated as CASSPRRVWANEKLFF.